These 9 T cell receptor beta chains originate from one sample sequenced in a study of OX40 agonist ivuxolimab in advanced cancers. Sequencing was performed with immunoSEQ multiplex PCR; in TCRdb, only in-frame clones are kept and a portion is missing. The repertoire holds about 72,000 clones, with about 88% as singletons. Sequenced here: CD4+ or CD8+ T cells sorted from blood, sampled in a trial of the OX40 agonist ivuxolimab. These receptors were obtained from an adult with an advanced solid tumor such as melanoma, head and neck, liver or kidney cancer.

The chain has TRBV2 and TRBJ1-1; TRBD1 agrees at 7 bases. The length of the CDR3 is 14 residues. From germline, CDR1 is SNHLY and CDR2 FYNNEI. Losses at the gene ends were 5 bases for V and 5 bases for J; bases not matched to a gene: 8. The CDR3 DNA is TGTGCCAGCAGTCTACAGGGGACGGCGACTGAAGCTTTCTTT. Amino acid sequence: CASSLQGTATEAFF.

This clone was picked up one time. The chain joins TRBV2 to TRBJ1-1; tentative D call: TRBD1 (5 bases). Germline V gene lookup returns CDR1 SNHLY and CDR2 FYNNEI. This CDR3 comprises 12 residues. The V gene lost 3 bases and the J gene lost 12 bases, with 14 bases spanning the gap. CDR3 nucleotides: TGTGCCAGCAGTGACTATGGGGCGTCCCCTTTCTTT. Protein product: CASSDYGASPFF.

The chain joins TRBV6-6 to TRBJ1-1, with D uncertain. V lost 2 bases and J lost 0, with 13 bases in between. CDR1 is MNHNY and CDR2 is SVGAGI in the germline V gene (reference sequence). CDR3 size: 16 residues. The CDR3 loop reads CASSYPGNALNTEAFF. DNA for the CDR3: TGTGCCAGCAGTTACCCGGGTAATGCTTTGAACACTGAAGCTTTCTTT.

The chain has TRBV19 and TRBJ1-1, with 9 nucleotides matching TRBD1. Per germline, CDR1 LNHDA and CDR2 SQIVND (reference sequence). V lost 8 bases and J lost 1; bases outside the gene matches: 11. The CDR3 is 16 amino acids. CDR3 sequence: CASGWGQGISNTEAFF. CDR3 DNA sequence: TGTGCCAGTGGTTGGGGACAGGGAATTTCGAACACTGAAGCTTTCTTT.

The chain links TRBV28 to TRBJ1-2; 10 nucleotides line up with TRBD1. Germline-derived CDR1 and CDR2 are MDHEN and SYDVKM. The CDR3 runs to 17 residues. The trim removed 6 bases at V and 0 bases at J, leaving 10 bases unmatched. The CDR3 loop is CASRNPGQGRSNYGYTF. The CDR3 nucleotides are TGTGCCAGCAGAAATCCGGGACAGGGGAGATCTAACTATGGCTACACCTTC.

This chain links TRBV6-1 with TRBJ2-7, with D hard to call. Trimming took off 5 bases at V and 4 bases at J, with 6 bases between the two ends. Germline loops: CDR1 MNHNS, CDR2 SASEGT. The CDR3 length is 11 residues. The CDR3 DNA sequence: TGTGCCAGCAGTTACCTATACGAGCAGTACTTC. Translation: CASSYLYEQYF.

The rearrangement joins TRBV5-1 to TRBJ1-2; TRBD1 agrees at 7 bases. The ends lost 2 bases at V and 7 bases at J; junction bases unmatched: 11. Germline CDR1 reads SGHRS; CDR2 reads YFSETQ. The CDR3 has 15 residues. The CDR3: CASSLESGQVVGYTF. CDR3 sequence (DNA): TGCGCCAGCAGCTTAGAGTCCGGACAGGTAGTTGGCTACACCTTC.

The chain joins TRBV18 to TRBJ2-5; the match to TRBD2 covers 9 bases. Germline-derived CDR1 and CDR2 are KGHSH and LQKENI. V was pared by 3 bases and J by 2 bases, with 4 bases of the junction left unmatched. This CDR3 region has 15 residues. Here the CDR3 DNA reads TGTGCCAGCTCACCGGATAGCGGGGGACAAGAGACCCAGTACTTC. Translation gives CASSPDSGGQETQYF.

This chain links TRBV30 with TRBJ2-2, with D uncertain. CDR3 size: 12 residues. V was shortened by 2 bases and J by 7 bases, with 8 bases between the two germline ends. CDR1 and CDR2 (germline): GTSNPN, SVGIG (reference sequence). CDR3 in amino acids: CAWSYGVGELFF. The CDR3 DNA reads as TGTGCCTGGAGTTATGGGGTCGGGGAGCTGTTTTTT.